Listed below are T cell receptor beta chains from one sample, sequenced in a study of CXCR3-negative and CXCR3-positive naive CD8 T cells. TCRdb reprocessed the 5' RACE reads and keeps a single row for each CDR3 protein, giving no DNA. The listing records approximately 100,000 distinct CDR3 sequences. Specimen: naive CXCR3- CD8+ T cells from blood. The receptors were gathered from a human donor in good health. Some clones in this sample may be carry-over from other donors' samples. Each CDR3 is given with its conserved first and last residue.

CDR3aa: CSVGLAGDYEQYF; j_gene: TRBJ2-7; v_gene: TRBV29-1
CDR3aa: CASSPGQGGPYEQYF; j_gene: TRBJ2-7; v_gene: TRBV6-5
CDR3aa: CASSVGAGLSGANVLTF; j_gene: TRBJ2-6; v_gene: TRBV9
CDR3aa: CASSDRDGTNQPQHF; j_gene: TRBJ1-5; v_gene: TRBV2
CDR3aa: CASAPGGGDTEAFF; j_gene: TRBJ1-1; v_gene: TRBV5-1
CDR3aa: CASNSVGFLPYNEQFF; j_gene: TRBJ2-1; v_gene: TRBV6-2/TRBV6-3
CDR3aa: CASSLAWTGFTGELFF; j_gene: TRBJ2-2; v_gene: TRBV5-1
CDR3aa: CASSSGVVDDEAFF; j_gene: TRBJ1-1; v_gene: TRBV6-5
CDR3aa: CASRGTSRSDEQFF; j_gene: TRBJ2-1; v_gene: TRBV10-2
CDR3aa: CASSLPFGEQYF; j_gene: TRBJ2-7; v_gene: TRBV7-6
CDR3aa: CSVGQAGEQYF; j_gene: TRBJ2-7; v_gene: TRBV29-1
CDR3aa: CASSYSRAAGAGYTF; j_gene: TRBJ1-2; v_gene: TRBV6-5
CDR3aa: CASSQDHRADQPQHF; j_gene: TRBJ1-5; v_gene: TRBV4-3
CDR3aa: CASSLAGTGTEAFF; j_gene: TRBJ1-1; v_gene: TRBV28
CDR3aa: CSVYGTGSSYEQYF; j_gene: TRBJ2-7; v_gene: TRBV29-1
CDR3aa: CATSGATGGNQPQHF; j_gene: TRBJ1-5; v_gene: TRBV27
CDR3aa: CSARKSDTIYF; j_gene: TRBJ1-3; v_gene: TRBV20-1
CDR3aa: CASSPLPAGGSNEQFF; j_gene: TRBJ2-1; v_gene: TRBV19
CDR3aa: CSVETGHLNTEAFF; j_gene: TRBJ1-1; v_gene: TRBV29-1
CDR3aa: CASSQDRDIGGYTF; j_gene: TRBJ1-2; v_gene: TRBV4-3